A selection of T cell receptor beta chains follows, all from one sample in a study of blood T cell repertoires in COVID-19. TCRdb keeps only in-frame clones here, not all; method: immunoSEQ multiplex PCR. This table holds under 250,000 clones, 70% to 90% found once. The sample taken for sequencing was peripheral blood. These receptors were collected from a human donor in a cohort sampled during active COVID-19. Both conserved end residues are part of each CDR3. Each record gives: clone size, V gene, D gene, J gene, CDR3 DNA, CDR3 protein. A D gene is named only where the DNA matches it firmly. Only some rows state a clone size, as once, few, many or a class for expanded clones.

once	TRBV5-1	.	TRBJ2-7	TGCGCCAGCAGCCTCGGGCAGCGGCACTACGAGCAGTACTTC	CASSLGQRHYEQYF
.	TRBV5-5	.	TRBJ1-1	TGTGCCAGCAGCTTGGCGGGGTCGCTCCCGAACACTGAAGCTTTCTTT	CASSLAGSLPNTEAFF
.	TRBV24-1	.	TRBJ2-2	TGTGCCACCAGTGCCCCAGGGGCAGGGTCGGGCACCGGGGAGCTGTTTTTT	CATSAPGAGSGTGELFF
.	TRBV29-1	.	TRBJ2-7	TGCAGCGTTGCGCTAGCATCCTACGAGCAGTACTTC	CSVALASYEQYF
.	TRBV3-1/TRBV3-2	TRBD1	TRBJ1-2	TGTGCCAGCAGCCCACAGGGGCTTTGGGGCTACACCTTC	CASSPQGLWGYTF
.	TRBV3-1/TRBV3-2	.	TRBJ2-6	TGTGCCGGAGGAAGGTCGGGGGCCAACGTCCTGACTTTC	CAGGRSGANVLTF
.	TRBV10-3	.	TRBJ2-3	TGTGCCATCAGGCCGGGGGACGCAGATACGCAGTATTTT	CAIRPGDADTQYF
.	TRBV10-3	.	TRBJ2-7	TGTGCCATCAGTAGTCCCCAAGGGGGCTCCTACGAGCAGTACTTC	CAISSPQGGSYEQYF
.	TRBV19	.	TRBJ2-6	TGTGCCAGTAAAAGGCCAGGGTTATCTGGGGCCAACGTCCTGACTTTC	CASKRPGLSGANVLTF
.	TRBV9	TRBD1	TRBJ2-1	TGTGCCAGCAGCGTAGGCCAGGGGGCCTACAATGAGCAGTTCTTC	CASSVGQGAYNEQFF
.	TRBV28	TRBD1	TRBJ2-7	TGTGCCAGCAGTACCTGGGACAGCTACGAGCAGTACTTC	CASSTWDSYEQYF
.	TRBV7-8	.	TRBJ2-3	TGTGCCAGCAGCTTAGAGCGGCACAGCACAGATACGCAGTATTTT	CASSLERHSTDTQYF
.	TRBV7-2	TRBD2	TRBJ2-7	TGTGCCAGCAGCTTATTCGGGGGGAGTCTCTACGAGCAGTACTTC	CASSLFGGSLYEQYF
.	TRBV7-2	.	TRBJ1-2	TGTGCCAGCAGCTTAGTAATAAACTATGGCTACACCTTC	CASSLVINYGYTF
.	TRBV4-1	TRBD1	TRBJ1-2	TGCGCCAGCAGCCAATCGGGTGAGGGGGCGTACTATGGCTACACCTTC	CASSQSGEGAYYGYTF
.	TRBV4-2	TRBD2	TRBJ2-4	TGTGCCAGCAGCCGCGGGACTAGCGGAAATAGGGACATTCAGTACTTC	CASSRGTSGNRDIQYF
.	TRBV9	.	TRBJ2-3	TGTGCCAGCAGCGTAGGAGCGGCGGCAGATACGCAGTATTTT	CASSVGAAADTQYF
.	TRBV29-1	TRBD1	TRBJ1-2	TGCAGCGTTGAAAGGGACAGGGGTAGGGGCTACACCTTC	CSVERDRGRGYTF
few	TRBV27	.	TRBJ2-7	TGTGCCAGCAGCCTCTACTACGGCCTCTCCTACGAGCAGTACTTC	CASSLYYGLSYEQYF
.	TRBV5-6	TRBD1	TRBJ1-4	TGTGCCAGCAGCTCTAAGGGGGCTGCTAATGAAAAACTGTTTTTT	CASSSKGAANEKLFF
.	TRBV6-5	.	TRBJ2-1	TGTGCCAGCAGTTACTCCGGGGAATACAATGAGCAGTTCTTC	CASSYSGEYNEQFF
once	TRBV7-2	.	TRBJ2-7	TGTGCCAGCAGCCCCAATAGTCCAACGGTCTCCTACGAGCAGTACTTC	CASSPNSPTVSYEQYF
.	TRBV11-3	.	TRBJ2-1	TGTGCCAGCAGCTTAGCGAGGACAGACGAGCCGCCCTACAATGAGCAGTTCTTC	CASSLARTDEPPYNEQFF
.	TRBV4-2	TRBD2	TRBJ2-7	TGTGCCAGCAGCGAAAGCGGGGCATTCTACGAGCAGTACTTC	CASSESGAFYEQYF
.	TRBV29-1	.	TRBJ2-3	TGCAGCGTCGCCCCCGGGACAGATACGCAGTATTTT	CSVAPGTDTQYF
.	TRBV28	.	TRBJ1-5	TGTGCCAGCAGTTTTTTTGGAGACTATAGCAATCAGCCCCAGCATTTT	CASSFFGDYSNQPQHF
.	TRBV28	TRBD1	TRBJ1-2	TGTGCCAGCAGTACCCCCGCCCGGACAGGGGGCAATGGCTACACCTTC	CASSTPARTGGNGYTF
.	TRBV7-9	TRBD1	TRBJ1-3	TGTGCCAGCAGCCCAGACAGGGCTGGAAACACCATATATTTT	CASSPDRAGNTIYF
.	TRBV27	.	TRBJ1-5	TGTGCCAGCAGGGGAGGGACCGCTAGCAATCAGCCCCAGCATTTT	CASRGGTASNQPQHF
once	TRBV11-2	TRBD2	TRBJ2-3	TGTGCCAGCAGCTTAGTAGGCGGTTCGAGCGGGAGATGGACAGATACGCAGTATTTT	CASSLVGGSSGRWTDTQYF
.	TRBV2	.	TRBJ2-7	TGTGCCAGCAGTGAATCGGGCTACGAGCAGTACTTC	CASSESGYEQYF
.	TRBV14	TRBD2	TRBJ2-3	TGTGCCAGCAGCCCTAGCGGGGGGTTAGCTACGCAGTATTTT	CASSPSGGLATQYF
once	TRBV7-8	.	TRBJ2-1	TGTGCCAGCAGCTCAGGACTGGACCTTCGGAATGAGCAGTTCTTC	CASSSGLDLRNEQFF
.	TRBV4-1	.	TRBJ1-5	TGCGCCAGCAGCCCCTACGGGGGCAATCAGCCCCAGCATTTT	CASSPYGGNQPQHF
.	TRBV12-3/TRBV12-4	.	TRBJ1-3	TGTGCCAGCAGTTTACAGATTGGAAACACCATATATTTT	CASSLQIGNTIYF
.	TRBV10-2	.	TRBJ1-1	TGCGCCAGCAGTGGCGGGAACACTGAAGCTTTCTTT	CASSGGNTEAFF
.	TRBV18	TRBD1	TRBJ1-2	TGTGCCAGCTCACCGAGACAGGGGGCGGTTAGCTACACCTTC	CASSPRQGAVSYTF
.	TRBV28	TRBD1	TRBJ1-4	TGTGCCAGCAGTTTAATCGGGCAGGGGGATGAAAAACTGTTTTTT	CASSLIGQGDEKLFF
.	TRBV10-3	TRBD2	TRBJ2-1	TGTGCCATCAGGAGTAGTGGGACTAGCGGGAGCCACAGGGGCAATGAGCAGTTCTTC	CAIRSSGTSGSHRGNEQFF
few	TRBV9	.	TRBJ2-1	TGTGCCAGCAGCGTAGCGGGGTTTGGCTACAATGAGCAGTTCTTC	CASSVAGFGYNEQFF
once	TRBV11-3	.	TRBJ2-5	TGTGCCAGCAGCTCCCAGGCCTCAGCCGGAGAGACCCAGTACTTC	CASSSQASAGETQYF
few	TRBV2	.	TRBJ1-1	TGTGCCAGCAGTCGCGGGAGGCGGAACACTGAAGCTTTCTTT	CASSRGRRNTEAFF
.	TRBV4-2	TRBD1	TRBJ2-2	TGTGCCAGCAGCCTCCTATCGGGGACAGGGCCCGGGGAGCTGTTTTTT	CASSLLSGTGPGELFF
.	TRBV27	.	TRBJ1-2	TGTGCCAGCGGGATCCCGGGGGGCTACACCTTC	CASGIPGGYTF